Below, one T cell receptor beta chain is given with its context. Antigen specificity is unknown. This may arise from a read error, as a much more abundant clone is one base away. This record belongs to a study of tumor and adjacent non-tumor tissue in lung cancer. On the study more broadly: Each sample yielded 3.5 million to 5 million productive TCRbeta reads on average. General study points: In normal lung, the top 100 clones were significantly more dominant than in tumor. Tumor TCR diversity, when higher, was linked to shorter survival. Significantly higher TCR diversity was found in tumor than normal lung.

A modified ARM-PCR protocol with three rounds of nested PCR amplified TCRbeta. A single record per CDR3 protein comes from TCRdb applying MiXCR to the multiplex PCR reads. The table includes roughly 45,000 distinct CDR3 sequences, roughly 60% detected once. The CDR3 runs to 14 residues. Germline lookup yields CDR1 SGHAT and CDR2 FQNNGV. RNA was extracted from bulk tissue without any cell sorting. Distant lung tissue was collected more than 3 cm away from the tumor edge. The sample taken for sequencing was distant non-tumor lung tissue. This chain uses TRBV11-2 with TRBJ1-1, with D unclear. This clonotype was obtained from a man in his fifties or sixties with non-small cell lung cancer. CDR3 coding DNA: TGTGCCAACAGCTTAAGGATGACGACCACTGAAGCTTTCTTT. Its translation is CANSLRMTTTEAFF.